This TCR beta chain came from a study of cytomegalovirus exposure and HLA in healthy donors. PCR primers comprised 60 Vbeta and 13 Jbeta primers. Some clones are missing from TCRdb's copy, which holds only in-frame ones; the method was immunoSEQ multiplex PCR. The sample has approximately 300,000 clones; approximately 80% are singletons. Trimming removed 0 bases at V and 6 bases at J, with 13 bases between. The germline V gene encodes CDR1 SGDLS and CDR2 YYNGEE. The CDR3 extends over 15 amino acids. The chain combines TRBV9 with TRBJ2-1, with a possible D match to TRBD1 (6 bases). The TCR sequence derives from a girl aged 2 to 10 in good health and CMV-seronegative. The sequenced sample consisted of PBMCs. The CDR3: CASSVEGDKSNEQFF. The DNA for the CDR3 is TGTGCCAGCAGCGTAGAGGGGGACAAATCCAATGAGCAGTTCTTC.